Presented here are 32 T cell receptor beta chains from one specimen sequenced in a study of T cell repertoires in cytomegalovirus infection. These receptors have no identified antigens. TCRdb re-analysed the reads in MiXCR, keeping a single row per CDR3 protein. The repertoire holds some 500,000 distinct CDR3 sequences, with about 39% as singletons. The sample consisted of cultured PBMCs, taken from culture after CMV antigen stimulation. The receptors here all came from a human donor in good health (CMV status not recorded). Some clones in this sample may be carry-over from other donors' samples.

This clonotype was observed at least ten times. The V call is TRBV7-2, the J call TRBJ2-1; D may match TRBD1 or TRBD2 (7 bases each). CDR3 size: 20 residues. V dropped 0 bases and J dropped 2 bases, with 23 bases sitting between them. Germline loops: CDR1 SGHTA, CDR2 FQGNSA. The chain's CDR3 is CASSLARGLAGERAYNEQFF. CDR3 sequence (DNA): TGTGCCAGCAGCTTAGCGAGGGGGCTTGCGGGAGAAAGGGCCTACAATGAGCAGTTCTTC.

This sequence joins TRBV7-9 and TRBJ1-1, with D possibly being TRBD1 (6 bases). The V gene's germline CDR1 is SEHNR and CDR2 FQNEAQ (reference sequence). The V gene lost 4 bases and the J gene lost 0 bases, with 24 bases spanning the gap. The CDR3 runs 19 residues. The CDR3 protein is CASSSPRAPQGYMNTEAFF. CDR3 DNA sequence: TGTGCCAGCAGCTCACCTAGGGCCCCACAGGGATATATGAACACTGAAGCTTTCTTT. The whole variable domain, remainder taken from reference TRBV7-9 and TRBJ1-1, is DTGVSQNPRHKITKRGQNVTFRCDPISEHNRLYWYRQTLGQGPEFLTYFQNEAQLEKSRLLSDRFSAERPKGSFSTLEIQRTEQGDSAMYLCASSSPRAPQGYMNTEAFFGQGTRLTVV.

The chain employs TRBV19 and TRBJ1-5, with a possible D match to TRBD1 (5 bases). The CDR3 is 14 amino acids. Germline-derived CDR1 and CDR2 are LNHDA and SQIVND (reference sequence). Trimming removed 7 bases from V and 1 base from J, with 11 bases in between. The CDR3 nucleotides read TGTGCCAGTAATTCAGGGTGGAGCAATCAGCCCCAGCATTTT. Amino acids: CASNSGWSNQPQHF.

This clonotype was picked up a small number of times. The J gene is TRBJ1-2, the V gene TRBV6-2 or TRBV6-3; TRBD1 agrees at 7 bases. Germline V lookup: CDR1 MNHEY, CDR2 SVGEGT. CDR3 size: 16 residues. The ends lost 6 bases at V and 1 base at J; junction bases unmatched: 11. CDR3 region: CASSIPPGQINYGYTF. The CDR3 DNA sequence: TGTGCCAGCAGCATCCCCCCGGGACAGATTAACTATGGCTACACCTTC.

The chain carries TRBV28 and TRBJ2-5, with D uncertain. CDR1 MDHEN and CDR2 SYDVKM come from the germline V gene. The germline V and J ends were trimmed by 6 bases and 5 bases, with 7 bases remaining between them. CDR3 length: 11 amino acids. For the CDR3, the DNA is TGTGCCAGCAGGATGTGGGAGACCCAGTACTTC. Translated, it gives CASRMWETQYF.

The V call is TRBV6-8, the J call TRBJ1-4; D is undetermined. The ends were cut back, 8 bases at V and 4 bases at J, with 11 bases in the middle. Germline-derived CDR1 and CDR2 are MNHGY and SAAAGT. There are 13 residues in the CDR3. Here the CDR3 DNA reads TGTGCCAGCTCGTGGCAAATTAATGAAAAACTGTTTTTT. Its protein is CASSWQINEKLFF.

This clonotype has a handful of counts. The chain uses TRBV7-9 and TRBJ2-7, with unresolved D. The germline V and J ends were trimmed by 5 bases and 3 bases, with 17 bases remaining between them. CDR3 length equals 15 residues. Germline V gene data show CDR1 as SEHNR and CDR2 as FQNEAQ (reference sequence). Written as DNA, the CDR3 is TGTGCCAGCAGCCCCCCCCAACGACCCCGCTACGAGCAGTACTTC. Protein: CASSPPQRPRYEQYF. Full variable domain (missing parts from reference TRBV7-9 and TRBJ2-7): DTGVSQNPRHKITKRGQNVTFRCDPISEHNRLYWYRQTLGQGPEFLTYFQNEAQLEKSRLLSDRFSAERPKGSFSTLEIQRTEQGDSAMYLCASSPPQRPRYEQYFGPGTRLTVT.

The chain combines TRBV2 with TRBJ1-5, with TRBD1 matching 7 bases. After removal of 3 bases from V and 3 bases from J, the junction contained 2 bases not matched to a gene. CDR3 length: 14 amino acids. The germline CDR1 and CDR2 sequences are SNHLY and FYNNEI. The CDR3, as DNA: TGTGCCAGCAGTGACCAGGGGGTCAATCAGCCCCAGCATTTT. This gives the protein CASSDQGVNQPQHF.

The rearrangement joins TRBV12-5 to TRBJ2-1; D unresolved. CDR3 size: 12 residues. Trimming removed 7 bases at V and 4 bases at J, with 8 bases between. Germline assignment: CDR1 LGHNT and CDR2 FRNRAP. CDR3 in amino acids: CASALSYNEQFF. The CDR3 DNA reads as TGTGCTAGTGCCCTATCATACAATGAGCAGTTCTTC. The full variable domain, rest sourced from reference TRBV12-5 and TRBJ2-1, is DARVTQTPRHKVTEMGQEVTMRCQPILGHNTVFWYRQTMMQGLELLAYFRNRAPLDDSGMPKDRFSAEMPDATLATLKIQPSEPRDSAVYFCASALSYNEQFFGPGTRLTVL.

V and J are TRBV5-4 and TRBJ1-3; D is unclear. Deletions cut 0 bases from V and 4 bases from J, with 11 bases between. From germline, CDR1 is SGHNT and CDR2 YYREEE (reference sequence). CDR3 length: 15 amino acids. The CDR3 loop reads CASSLVPDGGNTIYF. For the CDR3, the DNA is TGTGCCAGCAGCTTGGTGCCCGACGGAGGAAACACCATATATTTT.

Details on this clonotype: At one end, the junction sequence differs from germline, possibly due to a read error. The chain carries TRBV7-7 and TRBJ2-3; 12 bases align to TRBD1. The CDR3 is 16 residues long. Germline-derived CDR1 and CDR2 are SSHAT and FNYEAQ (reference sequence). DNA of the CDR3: TGTGCCAGCAGCTTCGGGACAGGGGGCGGCACAGATACGCAGAATTTT. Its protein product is CASSFGTGGGTDTQNF.

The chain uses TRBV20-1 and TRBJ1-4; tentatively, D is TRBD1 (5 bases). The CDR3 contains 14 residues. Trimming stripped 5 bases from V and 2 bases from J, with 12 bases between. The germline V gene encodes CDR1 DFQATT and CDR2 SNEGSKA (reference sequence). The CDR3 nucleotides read TGCAGTGCTCGCCGACAGACTACTAATGAAAAACTGTTTTTT. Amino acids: CSARRQTTNEKLFF.

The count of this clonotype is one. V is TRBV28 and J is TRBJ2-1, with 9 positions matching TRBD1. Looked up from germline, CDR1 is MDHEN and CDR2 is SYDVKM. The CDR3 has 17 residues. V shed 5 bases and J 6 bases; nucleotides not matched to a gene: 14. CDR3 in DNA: TGTGCCAGCAGTCCCCGAGGACAGGGGTGGAATGTCAATGAGCAGTTCTTC. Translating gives CASSPRGQGWNVNEQFF.

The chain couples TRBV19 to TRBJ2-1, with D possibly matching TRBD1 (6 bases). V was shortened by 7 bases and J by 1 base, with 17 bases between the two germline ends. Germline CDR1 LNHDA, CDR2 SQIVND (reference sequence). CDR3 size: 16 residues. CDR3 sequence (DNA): TGTGCCAGTATCCCGGACAGCCTTACATCCTACAATGAGCAGTTCTTC. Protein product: CASIPDSLTSYNEQFF. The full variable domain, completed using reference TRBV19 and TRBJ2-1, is DGGITQSPKYLFRKEGQNVTLSCEQNLNHDAMYWYRQDPGQGLRLIYYSQIVNDFQKGDIAEGYSVSREKKESFPLTVTSAQKNPTAFYLCASIPDSLTSYNEQFFGPGTRLTVL.

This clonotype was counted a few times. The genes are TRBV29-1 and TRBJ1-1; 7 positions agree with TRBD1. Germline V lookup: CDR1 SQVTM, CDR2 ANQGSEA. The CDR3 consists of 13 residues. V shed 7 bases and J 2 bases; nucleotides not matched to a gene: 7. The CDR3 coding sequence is TGCAGCGCCGCCGGACAGGTAAACACTGAAGCTTTCTTT. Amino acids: CSAAGQVNTEAFF.

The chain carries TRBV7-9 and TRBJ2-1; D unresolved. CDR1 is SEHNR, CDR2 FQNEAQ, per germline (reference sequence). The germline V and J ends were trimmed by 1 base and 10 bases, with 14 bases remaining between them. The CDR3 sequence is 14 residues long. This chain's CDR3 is CASSLGTVAREQFF. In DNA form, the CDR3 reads TGTGCCAGCAGCTTAGGTACCGTTGCCAGGGAGCAGTTCTTC.

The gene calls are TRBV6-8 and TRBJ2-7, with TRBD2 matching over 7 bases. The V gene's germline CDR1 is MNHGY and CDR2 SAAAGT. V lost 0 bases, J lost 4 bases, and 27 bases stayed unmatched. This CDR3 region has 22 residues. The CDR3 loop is CASSYSPTLFVSGTPEGYEQYF. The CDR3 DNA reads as TGTGCCAGCAGTTACTCCCCCACTCTATTTGTCAGCGGGACCCCAGAGGGTTACGAGCAGTACTTC.

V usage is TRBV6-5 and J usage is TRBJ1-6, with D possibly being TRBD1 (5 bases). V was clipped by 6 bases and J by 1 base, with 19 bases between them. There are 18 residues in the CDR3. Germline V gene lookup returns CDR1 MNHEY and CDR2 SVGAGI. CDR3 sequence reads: CASRKNAGLRSYNSPLHF. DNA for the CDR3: TGTGCCAGCAGAAAGAACGCAGGGCTGCGGTCCTATAATTCACCCCTCCACTTT.

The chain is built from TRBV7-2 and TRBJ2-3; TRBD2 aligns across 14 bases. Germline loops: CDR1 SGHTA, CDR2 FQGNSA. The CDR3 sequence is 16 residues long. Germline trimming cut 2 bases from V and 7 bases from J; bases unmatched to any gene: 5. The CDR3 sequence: CASSLRTSGGSNTQYF. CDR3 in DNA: TGTGCCAGCAGCTTACGGACTAGCGGGGGGTCAAATACGCAGTATTTT.

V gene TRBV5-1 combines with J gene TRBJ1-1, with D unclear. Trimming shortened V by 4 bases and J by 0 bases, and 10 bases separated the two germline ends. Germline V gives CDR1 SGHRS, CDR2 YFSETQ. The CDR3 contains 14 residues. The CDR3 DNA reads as TGCGCCAGCAGCCAATTGGGTATGAACACTGAAGCTTTCTTT. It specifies CASSQLGMNTEAFF.

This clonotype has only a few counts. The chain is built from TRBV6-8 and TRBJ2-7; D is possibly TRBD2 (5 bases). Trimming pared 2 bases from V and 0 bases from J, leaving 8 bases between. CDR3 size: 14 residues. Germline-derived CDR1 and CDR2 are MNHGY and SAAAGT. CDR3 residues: CASSYTRVSYEQYF. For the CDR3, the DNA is TGTGCCAGCAGTTACACGAGGGTCTCCTACGAGCAGTACTTC.

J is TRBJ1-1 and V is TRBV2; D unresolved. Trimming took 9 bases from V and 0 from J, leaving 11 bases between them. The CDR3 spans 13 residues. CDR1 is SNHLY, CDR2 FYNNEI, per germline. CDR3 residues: CASRLELNTEAFF. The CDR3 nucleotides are TGTGCCAGTCGCCTTGAGCTGAACACTGAAGCTTTCTTT.

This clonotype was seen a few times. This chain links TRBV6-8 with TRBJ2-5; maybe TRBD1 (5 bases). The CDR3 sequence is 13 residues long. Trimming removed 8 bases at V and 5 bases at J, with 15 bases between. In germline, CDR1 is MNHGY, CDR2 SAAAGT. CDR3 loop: CASGPDRGETQYF. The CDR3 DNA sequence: TGTGCCAGCGGACCAGACAGAGGCGAGACCCAGTACTTC.

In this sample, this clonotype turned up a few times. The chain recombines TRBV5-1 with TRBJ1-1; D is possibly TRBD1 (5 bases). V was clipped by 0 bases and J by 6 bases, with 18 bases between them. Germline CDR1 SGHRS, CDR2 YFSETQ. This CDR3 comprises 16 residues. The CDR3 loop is CASSLDGRSGVSEAFF. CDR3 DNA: TGCGCCAGCAGCTTGGATGGACGGTCGGGGGTGTCTGAAGCTTTCTTT.

DNA for the CDR3: TGTGCCAGCAGCTCAAGAGCGGGAGCGTACTACGAGCAGTACTTC. Protein: CASSSRAGAYYEQYF. This rearrangement joins TRBV7-2 to TRBJ2-7; TRBD2 agrees at 8 bases. Germline-derived CDR1 and CDR2 are SGHTA and FQGNSA. CDR3 length: 15 residues. The V segment lost 4 bases and the J segment 3 bases; nucleotides outside the gene matches: 8.

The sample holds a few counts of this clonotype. The CDR3 sequence is CASSRSDEQYF. CDR3 nucleotide sequence: TGTGCCAGCAGCCGTAGCGACGAGCAGTACTTC. The V call is TRBV6-2 or TRBV6-3, the J call TRBJ2-7; D might be TRBD2 (5 bases). Trimming cost V 6 bases and J 5 bases, with 8 bases left between them. The CDR3 spans 11 residues. Germline V lookup: CDR1 MNHEY, CDR2 SVGEGT.

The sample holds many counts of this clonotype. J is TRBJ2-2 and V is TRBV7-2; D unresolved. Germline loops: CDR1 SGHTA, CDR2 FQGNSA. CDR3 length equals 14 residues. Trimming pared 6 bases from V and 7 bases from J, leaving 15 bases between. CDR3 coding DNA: TGTGCCAGCAGTCCCGCGTGGGATAACGGGGAGCTGTTTTTT. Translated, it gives CASSPAWDNGELFF.

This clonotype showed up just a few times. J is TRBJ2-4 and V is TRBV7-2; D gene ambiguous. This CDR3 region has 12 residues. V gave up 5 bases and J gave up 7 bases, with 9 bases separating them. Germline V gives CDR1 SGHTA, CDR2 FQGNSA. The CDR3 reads CASSVVGNIQYF. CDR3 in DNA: TGTGCCAGCAGCGTTGTCGGGAACATTCAGTACTTC.

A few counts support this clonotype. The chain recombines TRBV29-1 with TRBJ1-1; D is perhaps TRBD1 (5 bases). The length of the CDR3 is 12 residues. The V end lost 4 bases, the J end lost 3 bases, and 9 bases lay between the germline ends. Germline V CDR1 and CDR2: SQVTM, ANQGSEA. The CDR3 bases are TGCAGCGTTGTTTCAGGGTACACTGAAGCTTTCTTT. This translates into CSVVSGYTEAFF.

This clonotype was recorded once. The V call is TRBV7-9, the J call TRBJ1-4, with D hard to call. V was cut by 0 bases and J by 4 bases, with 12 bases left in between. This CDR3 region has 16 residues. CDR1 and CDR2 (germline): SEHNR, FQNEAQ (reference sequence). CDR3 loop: CASSLAKTSLNEKLFF. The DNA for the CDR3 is TGTGCCAGCAGCTTAGCGAAGACATCACTTAATGAAAAACTGTTTTTT.

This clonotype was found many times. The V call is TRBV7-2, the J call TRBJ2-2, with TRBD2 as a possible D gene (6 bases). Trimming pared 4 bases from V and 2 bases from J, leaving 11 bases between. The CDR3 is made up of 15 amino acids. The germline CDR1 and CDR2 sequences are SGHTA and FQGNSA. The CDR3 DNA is TGTGCCAGCAGCTCCGGGAGCACAAACACCGGGGAGCTGTTTTTT. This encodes CASSSGSTNTGELFF. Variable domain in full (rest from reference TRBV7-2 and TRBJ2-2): GAGVSQSPSNKVTEKGKDVELRCDPISGHTALYWYRQSLGQGLEFLIYFQGNSAPDKSGLPSDRFSAERTGGSVSTLTIQRTQQEDSAVYLCASSSGSTNTGELFFGEGSRLTVL.

CDR3 DNA sequence: TGTGCCAGCAACCCCGCAGGCCAGGGAACATTAGCTAACTATGGCTACACCTTC. It is translated as CASNPAGQGTLANYGYTF. The chain carries TRBV12-3 or TRBV12-4 and TRBJ1-2; TRBD1 is a possible D gene (5 bases). V was shortened by 7 bases and J by 0 bases, with 24 bases between the two germline ends. This CDR3 has 18 amino acids.